One and the same sample provided the 30 T cell receptor beta chains below, sequenced in a study of blood T cell repertoires in COVID-19 (dated by TCRdb to between 2020 and 2021). The library was generated by the immunoSEQ multiplex PCR assay. The clones in this table, taken by TCRdb from immuneACCESS, are in-frame only. Not every clone is retained; where verified, under half of the shortfall comes from an unresolved V gene, and the cause of the rest is unknown. A total of some 120,000 clones appear in this sample, 84% of them only once. The biggest ten clones account for around 13% of the sample. Sequencing was carried out using peripheral blood. These receptors were collected from a human donor in a cohort sampled during active COVID-19.

The V gene is TRBV14, the J gene TRBJ2-3; D may be TRBD1 (7 bases). The CDR3 sequence is 11 residues long. Germline loops: CDR1 SGHDN, CDR2 FVKESK. Trimming pared 10 bases from V and 8 bases from J, leaving 13 bases between. The CDR3 region is CATRQGGTQYF. CDR3 bases: TGTGCCACTAGACAGGGAGGTACGCAGTATTTT.

The J gene is TRBJ1-1, the V gene TRBV18; maybe TRBD1 (6 bases). Germline CDR1 and CDR2: KGHSH and LQKENI. Trimming left V 3 bases short and J 3 bases short, with 8 bases between. CDR3 length: 13 residues. The CDR3 sequence is CASSPRQDTEAFF. CDR3 coding DNA: TGTGCCAGCTCACCCCGACAGGACACTGAAGCTTTCTTT.

This chain uses TRBV7-2 with TRBJ1-5; D might be TRBD1 (6 bases). The germline V gene has CDR1 SGHTA and CDR2 FQGNSA. This CDR3 is 16 amino acids long. V was trimmed by 5 bases and J by 2 bases, leaving 16 bases between them. Here the CDR3 reads CASSLQGRLGNQPQHF. CDR3 DNA sequence: TGTGCCAGCAGCCTACAGGGAAGGCTTGGCAATCAGCCCCAGCATTTT.

The chain joins TRBV15 to TRBJ2-7, with D maybe TRBD1 (5 bases). Trimming removed 0 bases from V and 0 bases from J, with 9 bases in between. The CDR3 extends over 15 amino acids. CDR1 and CDR2 (germline): LNHNV, YYDKDF (reference sequence). The DNA for the CDR3 is TGTGCCACCAGCAGAGATCCAGGGATCTCCTACGAGCAGTACTTC. This translates into CATSRDPGISYEQYF.

The rearrangement joins TRBV28 to TRBJ1-2; no clear D. This CDR3 comprises 13 residues. Germline V gene lookup returns CDR1 MDHEN and CDR2 SYDVKM. The germline V and J ends were trimmed by 3 bases and 1 base, with 6 bases remaining between them. CDR3 region: CASSFSGNYGYTF. DNA of the CDR3: TGTGCCAGCAGTTTTAGTGGTAACTATGGCTACACCTTC.

As DNA, the CDR3 is TGTGCCAGCAGACCTAAAGGAAGGGGAACAGATACGCAGTATTTT. This codes for CASRPKGRGTDTQYF. The chain uses TRBV6-5 and TRBJ2-3; TRBD1 is a possible D gene (5 bases). Germline V gene sequence: CDR1 MNHEY, CDR2 SVGAGI. There are 15 residues in the CDR3. Trimming stripped 6 bases from V and 3 bases from J, with 16 bases between.

V usage is TRBV19 and J usage is TRBJ2-3, with D perhaps matching TRBD2 (5 bases). From germline, CDR1 is LNHDA and CDR2 SQIVND (reference sequence). Trimming pared 3 bases from V and 1 base from J, leaving 8 bases between. The CDR3 has 14 residues. CDR3 bases: TGTGCCAGTAGTATTGGAGGTGGCACAGATACGCAGTATTTT. Translation gives CASSIGGGTDTQYF.

This sequence joins TRBV7-9 and TRBJ1-1; 8 positions match TRBD1. Germline loops: CDR1 SEHNR, CDR2 FQNEAQ (reference sequence). The CDR3 sequence is 13 residues long. The trim removed 4 bases at V and 11 bases at J, leaving 9 bases unmatched. The CDR3 region is CASSYHLTGEAFF. The CDR3 DNA sequence: TGTGCCAGCAGCTACCACTTGACAGGGGAGGCTTTCTTT. The variable domain in full, with the rest retrieved from reference TRBV7-9 and TRBJ1-1, is DTGVSQNPRHKITKRGQNVTFRCDPISEHNRLYWYRQTLGQGPEFLTYFQNEAQLEKSRLLSDRFSAERPKGSFSTLEIQRTEQGDSAMYLCASSYHLTGEAFFGQGTRLTVV.

This chain connects TRBV19 to TRBJ2-1; 9 nucleotides align to TRBD1. V shed 6 bases and J 3 bases; nucleotides not matched to a gene: 6. The CDR3 is 15 amino acids. The germline gives CDR1 LNHDA, CDR2 SQIVND (reference sequence). In DNA, the CDR3 is TGTGCCAGTAGGGGGGACAGGGATCTCTACAATGAGCAGTTCTTC. Translating it yields CASRGDRDLYNEQFF.

This clone was seen a handful of times. The V gene is TRBV28, the J gene TRBJ2-1, with a weak D call TRBD2 (6 bases). There are 16 residues in the CDR3. V lost 5 bases, J lost 0 bases, and 14 bases lay in between. Germline CDR1 and CDR2: MDHEN and SYDVKM. The chain's CDR3 is CASSPFRGSSYNEQFF. The CDR3 DNA follows: TGTGCCAGCAGTCCCTTCCGGGGGAGCTCCTACAATGAGCAGTTCTTC.

The rearrangement joins TRBV4-1 to TRBJ1-3; 11 bases match TRBD1. Per germline, CDR1 MGHRA and CDR2 YSYEKL. CDR3 length: 15 amino acids. The trim removed 2 bases at V and 8 bases at J, leaving 5 bases unmatched. The CDR3 is CASSQPGTGGHTIYF. Here the CDR3 DNA reads TGCGCCAGCAGCCAACCCGGGACAGGGGGACACACCATATATTTT.

The chain links TRBV15 to TRBJ1-5, with 9 bases identical to TRBD1. The germline V gene encodes CDR1 LNHNV and CDR2 YYDKDF (reference sequence). The CDR3 runs 18 residues. V shed 3 bases and J 5 bases; nucleotides not matched to a gene: 14. The CDR3 here is CATSSPPPGQGFYQPQHF. In DNA form, the CDR3 reads TGTGCCACCAGCAGCCCCCCCCCGGGACAGGGCTTCTATCAGCCCCAGCATTTT.

The table lists this clone with a count of one. V and J are TRBV5-8 and TRBJ2-7, with unresolved D. In germline, CDR1 is SGHTS, CDR2 YDEGEE. V was cut by 0 bases and J by 4 bases, with 8 bases left in between. The CDR3 runs to 13 residues. CDR3 bases: TGTGCCAGCAGCTTGGTTGGCGGATACGAGCAGTACTTC. It is translated as CASSLVGGYEQYF.

CDR3 region: CASSVATYTEAFF. The CDR3 DNA follows: TGTGCCAGCAGCGTAGCTACGTACACTGAAGCTTTCTTT. The chain carries TRBV9 and TRBJ1-1; D uncertain. V shed 0 bases and J shed 3 bases, with 6 bases lying between them. This CDR3 is built from 13 residues. From germline, CDR1 is SGDLS and CDR2 YYNGEE.

The chain has TRBV29-1 and TRBJ1-1, with 8 positions matching TRBD1. Losses at the gene ends were 8 bases for V and 3 bases for J; bases not matched to a gene: 5. The CDR3 length is 12 residues. Germline V lookup: CDR1 SQVTM, CDR2 ANQGSEA. Written as DNA, the CDR3 is TGCAGCACCTTACAGGGGGACACTGAAGCTTTCTTT. Amino acid sequence: CSTLQGDTEAFF.

This clone was seen once. The CDR3 nucleotides read TGTGCCAGCAGTGCACCCGGGACAGGGGGAAGGGAAAAACTGTTTTTT. Protein product: CASSAPGTGGREKLFF. V gene TRBV28 combines with J gene TRBJ1-4, with 11 nucleotides matching TRBD1. The CDR3 is 16 residues long. Germline V CDR1 and CDR2: MDHEN, SYDVKM. Trimming took 5 bases from V and 8 from J; bases not matched to a gene: 10.

The V call is TRBV19, the J call TRBJ2-7; D unclear. This CDR3 has 15 residues. Trimming stripped 2 bases from V and 5 bases from J, with 16 bases between. Germline lookup yields CDR1 LNHDA and CDR2 SQIVND (reference sequence). CDR3 coding DNA: TGTGCCAGTAGTATAAAGTCGTCCGGGTTGAACGAGCAGTACTTC. Amino acids: CASSIKSSGLNEQYF.

This clone has ten or more counts. This sequence joins TRBV29-1 and TRBJ2-3; D gene uncertain. The germline CDR1 and CDR2 sequences are SQVTM and ANQGSEA. The CDR3 covers 11 residues. Trimming took off 3 bases at V and 4 bases at J, with 5 bases between the two ends. The CDR3 DNA sequence: TGCAGCGTTGACGCGTCAGATACGCAGTATTTT. Protein: CSVDASDTQYF.

In the case of this clone: Different DNA sequences within this sample yield the same CDR3. V gene TRBV19 combines with J gene TRBJ1-5; D is unclear. V was cut by 4 bases and J by 3 bases, with 4 bases left in between. The germline CDR1 and CDR2 sequences are LNHDA and SQIVND (reference sequence). This CDR3 has 12 amino acids. The CDR3 here is CASSTYNQPQHF. For the CDR3, the DNA is TGTGCCAGTAGTACGTACAATCAGCCCCAGCATTTT.

The count of this clone is one. The chain joins TRBV30 to TRBJ2-3, with TRBD1 matching 8 bases. The J segment lost 6 bases and the V segment lost 5 bases, leaving 7 bases of the junction unmatched. This CDR3 spans 13 amino acids. The germline V gene encodes CDR1 GTSNPN and CDR2 SVGIG (reference sequence). For the CDR3, the DNA is TGTGCCTGGGCCAGGGGGCCAGGGGATACGCAGTATTTT. This codes for CAWARGPGDTQYF.

V and J are TRBV19 and TRBJ1-3; the D gene is possibly TRBD1 (6 bases). The CDR3 length is 14 residues. Looked up from germline, CDR1 is LNHDA and CDR2 is SQIVND (reference sequence). Trimming removed 6 bases at V and 0 bases at J, with 9 bases between. The CDR3 nucleotides are TGTGCCAGTAGCTCAGGGGCCTCTGGAAACACCATATATTTT. Translation gives CASSSGASGNTIYF.

The rearrangement uses TRBV6-5 and TRBJ1-2, with D maybe TRBD1 (5 bases). Germline V gene lookup returns CDR1 MNHEY and CDR2 SVGAGI. V lost 3 bases and J 1 base, leaving 9 bases between the germline ends. The CDR3 is made up of 14 amino acids. The chain's CDR3 is CASSYFGHNYGYTF. The CDR3 DNA is TGTGCCAGCAGTTATTTCGGACATAACTATGGCTACACCTTC.

The genes are TRBV10-3 and TRBJ1-4; tentatively, D is TRBD1 (5 bases). V was shortened by 6 bases and J by 1 base, with 12 bases between the two germline ends. Germline V gene data show CDR1 as ENHRY and CDR2 as SYGVKD. The CDR3 consists of 15 residues. DNA of the CDR3: TGTGCCATCAGCAAGCAGGGAGGAACTAATGAAAAACTGTTTTTT. Its translation is CAISKQGGTNEKLFF.

Notes on this clone: Other nucleotide sequences from this sample produce the same CDR3. The V call is TRBV5-4, the J call TRBJ1-2, with D uncertain. This CDR3 spans 13 amino acids. The germline V gene encodes CDR1 SGHNT and CDR2 YYREEE (reference sequence). Trimming removed 0 bases from V and 2 bases from J, with 5 bases in between. CDR3: CASSLGQNYGYTF. The CDR3, as DNA: TGTGCCAGCAGCTTGGGACAAAACTATGGCTACACCTTC.

This chain joins TRBV19 and TRBJ2-5; TRBD2 matches 9 bases. V lost 5 bases and J lost 2; bases outside the gene matches: 6. This CDR3 contains 15 residues. CDR1 and CDR2 (germline): LNHDA, SQIVND (reference sequence). CDR3 nucleotides: TGTGCCAGTAGTCCGGTAGCGGGGGCGCAAGAGACCCAGTACTTC. This sequence encodes CASSPVAGAQETQYF.

The genes are TRBV2 and TRBJ1-2, with D uncertain. The CDR3 loop spans 13 amino acids. Trimming stripped 3 bases from V and 2 bases from J, with 7 bases between. Germline CDR1 and CDR2: SNHLY and FYNNEI. The CDR3 loop is CASSDERNYGYTF. The CDR3 DNA is TGTGCCAGCAGTGATGAGAGGAACTATGGCTACACCTTC.

This rearrangement joins TRBV5-1 to TRBJ2-6, with TRBD2 as a possible D gene (7 bases). Germline-derived CDR1 and CDR2 are SGHRS and YFSETQ. Trimming took 4 bases from V and 3 from J, leaving 17 bases between them. This CDR3 spans 17 amino acids. The CDR3 protein is CASSPSRGAGGANVLTF. CDR3 coding DNA: TGCGCCAGCAGCCCCTCCCGGGGGGCGGGTGGGGCCAACGTCCTGACTTTC.

The table lists this clone with a few counts. This sequence joins TRBV29-1 and TRBJ1-4; tentatively, D is TRBD1 (5 bases). V was cut by 7 bases and J by 7 bases, with 16 bases left in between. The CDR3 spans 13 residues. Germline CDR1 SQVTM, CDR2 ANQGSEA. In DNA, the CDR3 is TGCAGCGCCCGGACATCAACCTTTGAAAAACTGTTTTTT. It is translated as CSARTSTFEKLFF. The full variable domain, completed using reference TRBV29-1 and TRBJ1-4, is SAVISQKPSRDICQRGTSLTIQCQVDSQVTMMFWYRQQPGQSLTLIATANQGSEATYESGFVIDKFPISRPNLTFSTLTVSNMSPEDSSIYLCSARTSTFEKLFFGSGTQLSVL.

The J gene is TRBJ2-4, the V gene TRBV5-3; unclear D gene. TRBV5-3 is an ORF for which the function is uncertain. With 0 bases removed from V and 0 bases from J, the gap between germline ends came to 10 bases. This CDR3 spans 16 amino acids. This CDR3 reads CARSLEFRLAKNIQYF. DNA of the CDR3: TGTGCCAGAAGCTTGGAGTTCAGATTAGCCAAAAACATTCAGTACTTC.

This clone is a singleton in its sample. V gene TRBV5-1 combines with J gene TRBJ2-1; 14 bases are shared with TRBD2. The CDR3 spans 19 residues. Unmatched junction bases numbered 9, after V lost 4 bases and J lost 0 bases. Germline loops: CDR1 SGHRS, CDR2 YFSETQ. DNA of the CDR3: TGCGCCAGCAGCGTCGGCGGACTAGCGGGGGGTCCCTCCTACAATGAGCAGTTCTTC. It translates to CASSVGGLAGGPSYNEQFF.